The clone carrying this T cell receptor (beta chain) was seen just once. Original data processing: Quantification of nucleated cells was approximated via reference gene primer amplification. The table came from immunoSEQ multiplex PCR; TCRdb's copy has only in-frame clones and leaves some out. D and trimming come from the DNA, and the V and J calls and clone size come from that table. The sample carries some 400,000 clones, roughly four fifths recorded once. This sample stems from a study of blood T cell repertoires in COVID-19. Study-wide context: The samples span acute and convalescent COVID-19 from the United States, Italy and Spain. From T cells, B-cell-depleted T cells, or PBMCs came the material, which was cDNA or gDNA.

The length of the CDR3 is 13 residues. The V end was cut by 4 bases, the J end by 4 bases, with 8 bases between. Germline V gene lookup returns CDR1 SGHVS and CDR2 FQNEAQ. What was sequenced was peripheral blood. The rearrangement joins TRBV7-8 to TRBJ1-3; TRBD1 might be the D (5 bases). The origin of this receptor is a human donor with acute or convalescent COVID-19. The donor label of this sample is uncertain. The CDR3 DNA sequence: TGTGCCAGCAGCTCAGACAGAGGAAACACCATATATTTT. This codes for CASSSDRGNTIYF.